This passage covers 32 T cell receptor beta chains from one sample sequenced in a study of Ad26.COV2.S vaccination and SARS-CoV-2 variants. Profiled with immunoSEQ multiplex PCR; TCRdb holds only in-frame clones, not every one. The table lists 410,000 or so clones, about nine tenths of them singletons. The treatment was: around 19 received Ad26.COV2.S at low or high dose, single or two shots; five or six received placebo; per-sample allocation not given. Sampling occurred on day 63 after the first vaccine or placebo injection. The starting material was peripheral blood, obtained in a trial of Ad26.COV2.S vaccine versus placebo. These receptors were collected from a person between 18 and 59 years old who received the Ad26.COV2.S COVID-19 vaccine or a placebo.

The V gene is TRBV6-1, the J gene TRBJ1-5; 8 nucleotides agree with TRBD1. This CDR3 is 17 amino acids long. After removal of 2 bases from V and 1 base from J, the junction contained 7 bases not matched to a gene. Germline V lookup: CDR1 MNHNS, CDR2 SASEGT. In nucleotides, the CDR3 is TGTGCCAGCAGTGAATCTTTTTGGGACAGGAGCAATCAGCCCCAGCATTTT. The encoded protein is CASSESFWDRSNQPQHF.

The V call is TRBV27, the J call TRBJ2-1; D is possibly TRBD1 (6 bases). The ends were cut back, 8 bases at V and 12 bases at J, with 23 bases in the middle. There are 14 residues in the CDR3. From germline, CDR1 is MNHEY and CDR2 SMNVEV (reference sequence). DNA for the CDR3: TGTGCCAGCCGGATGGAAATACAGGGAGTTGGGCAGTTCTTC. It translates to CASRMEIQGVGQFF.

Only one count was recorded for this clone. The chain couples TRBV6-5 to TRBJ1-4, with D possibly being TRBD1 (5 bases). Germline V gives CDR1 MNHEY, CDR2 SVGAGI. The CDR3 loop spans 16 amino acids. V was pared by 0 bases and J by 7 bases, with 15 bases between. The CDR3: CASSYSAGTAPEKLFF. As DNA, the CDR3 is TGTGCCAGCAGTTACTCCGCCGGGACGGCGCCTGAAAAACTGTTTTTT.

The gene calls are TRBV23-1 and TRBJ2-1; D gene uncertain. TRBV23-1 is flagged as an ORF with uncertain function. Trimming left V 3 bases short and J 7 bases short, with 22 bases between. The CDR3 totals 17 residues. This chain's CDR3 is CASSHLIAFEALNEQFF. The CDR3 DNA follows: TGCGCCAGCAGTCATTTAATCGCCTTTGAGGCACTGAATGAGCAGTTCTTC.

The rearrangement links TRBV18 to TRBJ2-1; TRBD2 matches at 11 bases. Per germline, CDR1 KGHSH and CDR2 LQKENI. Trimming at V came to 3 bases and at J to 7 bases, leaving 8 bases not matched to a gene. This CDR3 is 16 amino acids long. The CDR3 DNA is TGTGCCAGCTCACCTCTCGAACTAGCGGGAGAAAATGAGCAGTTCTTC. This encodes CASSPLELAGENEQFF.

The CDR3 here is CASSLSAGGRDGYTF. In DNA form, the CDR3 reads TGTGCCAGCAGTTTATCGGCAGGGGGCCGGGATGGCTACACCTTC. The V gene is TRBV27, the J gene TRBJ1-2; TRBD1 aligns across 8 bases. Trimming took 0 bases from V and 6 from J; bases not matched to a gene: 6. From germline, CDR1 is MNHEY and CDR2 SMNVEV (reference sequence). CDR3 length: 15 residues.

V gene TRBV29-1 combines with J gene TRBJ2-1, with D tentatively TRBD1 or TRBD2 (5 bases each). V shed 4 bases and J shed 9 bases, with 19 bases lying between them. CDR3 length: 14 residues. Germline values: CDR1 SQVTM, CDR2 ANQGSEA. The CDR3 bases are TGCAGCGTTGCCCGTCTAGCAACAGGAGGTGAGCAGTTCTTC. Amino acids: CSVARLATGGEQFF.

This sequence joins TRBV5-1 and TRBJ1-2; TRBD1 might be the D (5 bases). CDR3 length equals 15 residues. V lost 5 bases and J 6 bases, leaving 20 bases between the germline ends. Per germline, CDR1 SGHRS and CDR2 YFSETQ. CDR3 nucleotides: TGCGCCAGCAGTTCCTTGGGAGGGACCGTACATGGCTACACCTTC. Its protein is CASSSLGGTVHGYTF.

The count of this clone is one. CDR3 in amino acids: CASNPEGSRQETQYF. The CDR3, as DNA: TGTGCCAGCAACCCCGAGGGGTCTAGGCAAGAGACCCAGTACTTC. The rearrangement joins TRBV11-2 to TRBJ2-5; either TRBD1 or TRBD2 may supply D (5 bases each). This CDR3 has 15 amino acids. V lost 7 bases to trimming and J lost 2 bases, with 17 bases between them. Germline CDR1 and CDR2: SGHAT and FQNNGV. The entire variable domain, with the rest obtained from reference TRBV11-2 and TRBJ2-5, is as follows: EAGVAQSPRYKIIEKRQSVAFWCNPISGHATLYWYQQILGQGPKLLIQFQNNGVVDDSQLPKDRFSAERLKGVDSTLKIQPAKLEDSAVYLCASNPEGSRQETQYFGPGTRLLVL.

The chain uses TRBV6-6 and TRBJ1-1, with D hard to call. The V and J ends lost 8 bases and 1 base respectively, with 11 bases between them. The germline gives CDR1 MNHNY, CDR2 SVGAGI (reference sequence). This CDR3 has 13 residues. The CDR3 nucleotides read TGTGCCAGCGGTTGGGCCTCGAACACTGAAGCTTTCTTT. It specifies CASGWASNTEAFF.

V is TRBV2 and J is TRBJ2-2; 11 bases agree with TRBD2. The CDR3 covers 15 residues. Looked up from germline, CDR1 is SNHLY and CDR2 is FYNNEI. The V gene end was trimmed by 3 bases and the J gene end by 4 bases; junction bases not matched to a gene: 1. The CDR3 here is CASSETSGTTGELFF. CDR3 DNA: TGTGCCAGCAGTGAGACTAGCGGGACCACCGGGGAGCTGTTTTTT.

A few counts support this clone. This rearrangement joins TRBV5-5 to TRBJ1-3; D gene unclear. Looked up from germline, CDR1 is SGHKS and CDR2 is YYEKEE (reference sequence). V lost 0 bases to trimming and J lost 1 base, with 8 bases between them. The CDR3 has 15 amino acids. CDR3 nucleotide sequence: TGTGCCAGCAGCTTGGCAGCCACTTCTGGAAACACCATATATTTT. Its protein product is CASSLAATSGNTIYF.

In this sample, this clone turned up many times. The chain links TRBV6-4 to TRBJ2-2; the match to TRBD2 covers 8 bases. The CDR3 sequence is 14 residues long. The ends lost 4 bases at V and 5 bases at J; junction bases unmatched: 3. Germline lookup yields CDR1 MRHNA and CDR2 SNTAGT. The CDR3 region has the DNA TGTGCCAGCAGTGTTGCGGGAGGAACCGGGGAGCTGTTTTTT. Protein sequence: CASSVAGGTGELFF.

The chain's CDR3 is CASSRDRRGSPLHF. The CDR3 DNA sequence: TGTGCCAGCAGCCGAGACAGGAGAGGTTCACCCCTCCACTTT. This rearrangement joins TRBV5-4 to TRBJ1-6, with D perhaps matching TRBD1 (6 bases). The germline V gene has CDR1 SGHNT and CDR2 YYREEE (reference sequence). Trimming shortened V by 4 bases and J by 9 bases, and 14 bases separated the two germline ends. CDR3 length: 14 residues.

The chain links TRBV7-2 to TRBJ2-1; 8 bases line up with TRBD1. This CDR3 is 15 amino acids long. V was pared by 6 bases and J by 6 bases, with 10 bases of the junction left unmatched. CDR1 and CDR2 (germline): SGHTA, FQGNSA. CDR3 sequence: CASSTDRGYGNEQFF. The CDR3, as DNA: TGTGCCAGCAGTACTGACAGGGGCTACGGCAATGAGCAGTTCTTC.

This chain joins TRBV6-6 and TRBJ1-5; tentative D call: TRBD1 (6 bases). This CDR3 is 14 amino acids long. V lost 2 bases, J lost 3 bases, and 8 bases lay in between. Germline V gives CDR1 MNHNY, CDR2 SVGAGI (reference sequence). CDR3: CASSYPGVNQPQHF. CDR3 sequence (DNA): TGTGCCAGCAGTTACCCAGGGGTCAATCAGCCCCAGCATTTT.

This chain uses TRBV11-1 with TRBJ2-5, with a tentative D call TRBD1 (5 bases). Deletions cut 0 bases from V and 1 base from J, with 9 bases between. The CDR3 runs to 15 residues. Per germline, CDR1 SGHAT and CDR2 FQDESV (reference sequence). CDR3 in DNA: TGTGCCAGCAGCTTAGCGGGGCGAATCCAAGAGACCCAGTACTTC. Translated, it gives CASSLAGRIQETQYF. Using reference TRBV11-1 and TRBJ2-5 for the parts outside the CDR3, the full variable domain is EAEVAQSPRYKITEKSQAVAFWCDPISGHATLYWYRQILGQGPELLVQFQDESVVDDSQLPKDRFSAERLKGVDSTLKIQPAELGDSAMYLCASSLAGRIQETQYFGPGTRLLVL.

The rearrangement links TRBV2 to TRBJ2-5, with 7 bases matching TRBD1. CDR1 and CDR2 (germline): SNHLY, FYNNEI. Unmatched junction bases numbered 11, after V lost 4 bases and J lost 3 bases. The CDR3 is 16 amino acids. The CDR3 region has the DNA TGTGCCAGCAGTGTAAATGTTTTAGGGACAGAAGAGACCCAGTACTTC. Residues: CASSVNVLGTEETQYF.

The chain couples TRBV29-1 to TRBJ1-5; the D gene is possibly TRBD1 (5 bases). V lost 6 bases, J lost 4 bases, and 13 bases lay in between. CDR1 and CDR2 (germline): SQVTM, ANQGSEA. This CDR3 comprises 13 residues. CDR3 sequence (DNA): TGCAGCGTGGGATGGGACTTAAATCAGCCCCAGCATTTT. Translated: CSVGWDLNQPQHF.

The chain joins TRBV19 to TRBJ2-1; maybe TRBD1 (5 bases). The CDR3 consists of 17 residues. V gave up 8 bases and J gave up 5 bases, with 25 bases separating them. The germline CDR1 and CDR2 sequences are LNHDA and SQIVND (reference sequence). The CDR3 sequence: CASQPLGRRIKNNEQFF. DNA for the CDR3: TGTGCCAGTCAACCTTTGGGGCGGCGGATTAAGAACAATGAGCAGTTCTTC. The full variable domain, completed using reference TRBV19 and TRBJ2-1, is DGGITQSPKYLFRKEGQNVTLSCEQNLNHDAMYWYRQDPGQGLRLIYYSQIVNDFQKGDIAEGYSVSREKKESFPLTVTSAQKNPTAFYLCASQPLGRRIKNNEQFFGPGTRLTVL.

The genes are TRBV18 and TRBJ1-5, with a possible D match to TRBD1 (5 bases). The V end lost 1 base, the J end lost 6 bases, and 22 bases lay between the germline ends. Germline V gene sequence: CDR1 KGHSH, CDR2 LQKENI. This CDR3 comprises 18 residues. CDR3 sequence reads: CASSPQVRGTSVFQPQHF. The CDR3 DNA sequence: TGTGCCAGCTCACCACAGGTTCGGGGGACTTCTGTATTTCAGCCCCAGCATTTT.

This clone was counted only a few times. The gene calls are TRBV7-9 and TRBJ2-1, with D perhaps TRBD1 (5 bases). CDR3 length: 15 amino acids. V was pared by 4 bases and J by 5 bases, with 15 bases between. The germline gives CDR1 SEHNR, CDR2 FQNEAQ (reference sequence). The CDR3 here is CASSSQGGLHNEQFF. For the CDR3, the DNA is TGTGCCAGCAGCTCCCAGGGTGGGCTACACAATGAGCAGTTCTTC.

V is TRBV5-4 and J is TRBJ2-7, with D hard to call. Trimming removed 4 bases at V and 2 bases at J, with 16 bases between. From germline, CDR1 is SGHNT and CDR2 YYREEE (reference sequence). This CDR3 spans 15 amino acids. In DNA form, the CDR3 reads TGTGCCAGCAGCCACGGCTCGTCGGTACCCTACGAGCAGTACTTC. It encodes CASSHGSSVPYEQYF. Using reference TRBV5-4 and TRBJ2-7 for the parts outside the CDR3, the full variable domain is ETGVTQSPTHLIKTRGQQVTLRCSSQSGHNTVSWYQQALGQGPQFIFQYYREEENGRGNFPPRFSGLQFPNYSSELNVNALELDDSALYLCASSHGSSVPYEQYFGPGTRLTVT.

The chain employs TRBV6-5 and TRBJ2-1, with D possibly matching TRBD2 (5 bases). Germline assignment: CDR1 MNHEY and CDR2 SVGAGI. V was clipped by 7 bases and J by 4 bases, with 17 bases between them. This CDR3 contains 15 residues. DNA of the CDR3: TGTGCCAGCACCCGCTCCCTAGCTTCGTACAATGAGCAGTTCTTC. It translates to CASTRSLASYNEQFF.

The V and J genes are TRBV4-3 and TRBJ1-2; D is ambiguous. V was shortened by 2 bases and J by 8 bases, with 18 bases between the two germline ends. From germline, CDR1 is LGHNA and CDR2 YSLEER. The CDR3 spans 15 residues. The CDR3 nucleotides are TGCGCCAGCAGCCAAACGGACGGCTACTCTGGCGGCTACACCTTC. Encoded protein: CASSQTDGYSGGYTF.

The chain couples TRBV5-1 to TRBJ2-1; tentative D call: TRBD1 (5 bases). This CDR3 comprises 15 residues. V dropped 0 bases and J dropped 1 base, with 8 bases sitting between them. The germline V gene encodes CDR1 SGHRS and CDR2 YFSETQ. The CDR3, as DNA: TGCGCCAGCAGCTTGGAAGGGGTGTCCTACAATGAGCAGTTCTTC. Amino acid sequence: CASSLEGVSYNEQFF.

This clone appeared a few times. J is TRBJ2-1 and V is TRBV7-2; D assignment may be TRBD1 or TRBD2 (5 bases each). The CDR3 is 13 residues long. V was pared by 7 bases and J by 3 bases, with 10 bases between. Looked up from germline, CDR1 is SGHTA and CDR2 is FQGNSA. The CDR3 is CASNWDVYNEQFF. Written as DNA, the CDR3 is TGTGCCAGCAACTGGGACGTCTACAATGAGCAGTTCTTC.

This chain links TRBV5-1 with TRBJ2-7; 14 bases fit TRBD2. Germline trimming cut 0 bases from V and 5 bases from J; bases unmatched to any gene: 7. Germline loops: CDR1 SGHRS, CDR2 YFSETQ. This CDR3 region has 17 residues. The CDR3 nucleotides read TGCGCCAGCAGCTTGGCCGGGACTAGCGGGAGTCCAAACGAGCAGTACTTC. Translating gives CASSLAGTSGSPNEQYF.

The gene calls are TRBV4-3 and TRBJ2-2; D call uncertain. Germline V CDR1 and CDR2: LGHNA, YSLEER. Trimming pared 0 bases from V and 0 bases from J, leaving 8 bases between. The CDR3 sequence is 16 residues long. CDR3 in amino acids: CASSQDVLSNTGELFF. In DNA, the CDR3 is TGCGCCAGCAGCCAAGACGTGCTCTCGAACACCGGGGAGCTGTTTTTT.

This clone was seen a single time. CDR3 loop: CASSESIPGTSGENTGELFF. DNA for the CDR3: TGCGCCAGCAGTGAGTCGATCCCCGGGACTAGCGGAGAGAACACCGGGGAGCTGTTTTTT. The J gene is TRBJ2-2, the V gene TRBV10-1; 11 nucleotides agree with TRBD2. This CDR3 region has 20 residues. Per the germline V gene, CDR1 is WNHNN and CDR2 is SYGVQD (reference sequence). V was pared by 0 bases and J by 1 base, with 10 bases of the junction left unmatched.

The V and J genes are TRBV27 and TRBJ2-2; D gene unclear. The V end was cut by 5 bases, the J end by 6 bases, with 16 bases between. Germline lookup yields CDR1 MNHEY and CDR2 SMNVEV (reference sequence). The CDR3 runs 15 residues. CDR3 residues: CASSPSSGLAGELFF. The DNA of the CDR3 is TGTGCCAGCAGTCCCTCCTCGGGTCTAGCCGGGGAGCTGTTTTTT.

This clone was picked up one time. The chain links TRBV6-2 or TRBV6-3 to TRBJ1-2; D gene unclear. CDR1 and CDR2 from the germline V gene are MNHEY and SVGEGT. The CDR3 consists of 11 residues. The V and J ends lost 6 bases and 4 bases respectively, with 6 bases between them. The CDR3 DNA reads TGTGCCAGCAGCCAAGCCTATGGCTACACCTTC. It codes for CASSQAYGYTF.